This T cell receptor beta chain appears in the sequencing data of a study of long-term antiretroviral therapy in people with HIV. Everyone in the study who had HIV was treated in the United States. Study-wide results and limits: ART adherence was not documented, and neither viral resistance nor therapy changes had any data. Following ART, diversity rose but still fell short of transplant donor controls.

Assay version v3.0 of immunoSEQ was used, and it was run at survey level. What sequencing targeted per sample was about 35,000-55,000 T-cell genomes. Clones were read by immunoSEQ multiplex PCR, and TCRdb kept only the in-frame ones, dropping some. Here the sample spans roughly 11,000 clones, around 89% being singletons. In regard to this clone: No antigen is known for it.

CDR1 and CDR2 (germline): MNHEY, SMNVEV (reference sequence). The CDR3 runs 15 residues. The V and J ends lost 4 bases and 5 bases, in that order; junction bases with no gene match: 9. This TCR was recovered from a woman aged 40 to 50 with HIV. The sample was unsorted PBMCs, taken 0.2 years before starting antiretroviral therapy. V and J are TRBV27 and TRBJ2-5; TRBD2 agrees at 8 bases. The CDR3 sequence is CASSYTAGGLETQYF. CDR3 nucleotides: TGTGCCAGCAGTTATACTGCGGGGGGCCTGGAGACCCAGTACTTC.